This T cell receptor beta chain derives from a study of response to subunit inactivated influenza vaccine. TCRdb passed the RT-PCR reads through MiXCR, listing each CDR3 protein once. This sample has about half a million distinct CDR3 sequences, with approximately 9.9% found just once. The CDR3 spans 18 residues. V gave up 0 bases and J gave up 3 bases, with 18 bases separating them. Germline V gene sequence: CDR1 LNHNV, CDR2 YYDKDF (reference sequence). This clonotype has only a few counts. The TCR originated in a man in his forties or fifties who received an inactivated influenza vaccine. The chain is built from TRBV15 and TRBJ1-3, with D perhaps matching TRBD1 (6 bases). Specimen: PBMCs from blood, collected roughly 6 weeks after vaccination. The CDR3 loop reads CATSRDWGGAPIGNTIYF. The CDR3 nucleotides are TGTGCCACCAGCAGAGATTGGGGGGGCGCGCCGATTGGAAACACCATATATTTT. The full variable domain, its missing parts supplied by reference TRBV15 and TRBJ1-3, is DAMVIQNPRYQVTQFGKPVTLSCSQTLNHNVMYWYQQKSSQAPKLLFHYYDKDFNNEADTPDNFQSRRPNTSFCFLDIRSPGLGDTAMYLCATSRDWGGAPIGNTIYFGEGSWLTVV.